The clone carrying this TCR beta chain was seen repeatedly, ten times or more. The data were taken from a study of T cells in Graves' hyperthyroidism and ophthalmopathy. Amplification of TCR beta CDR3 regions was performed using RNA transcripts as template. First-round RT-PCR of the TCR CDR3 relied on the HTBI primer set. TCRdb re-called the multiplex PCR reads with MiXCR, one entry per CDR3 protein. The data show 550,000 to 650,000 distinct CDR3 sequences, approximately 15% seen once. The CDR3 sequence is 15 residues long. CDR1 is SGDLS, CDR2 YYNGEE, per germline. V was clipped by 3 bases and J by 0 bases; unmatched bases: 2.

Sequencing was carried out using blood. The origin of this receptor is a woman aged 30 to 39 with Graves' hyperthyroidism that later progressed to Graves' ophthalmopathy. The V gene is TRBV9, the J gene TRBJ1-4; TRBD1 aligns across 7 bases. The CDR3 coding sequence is TGTGCCAGCAGCGGTGACAGGGCAACTAATGAAAAACTGTTTTTT. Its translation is CASSGDRATNEKLFF.